These T cell receptor beta chains were read from a single sample in a study of shared clonotypes between healthy human individuals. Sequencing was performed with immunoSEQ multiplex PCR; in TCRdb, only in-frame clones are kept and a portion is missing. The data contain roughly 1 million clones, around 74% of them seen just once; the ten biggest clones take up 1.4%. Sequencing was done on a sample of memory CD4+ T cells sorted from blood. Source of these receptors: a young man in good health. The CDR3 runs from the conserved cysteine through the conserved F or W. D genes are given only for firm matches. Size is stated for part of the rows, as once, few or many counts, or as a class when the clone is expanded.

d_call: .
v_call: TRBV19
j_call: TRBJ1-1
clone_size: .
cdr3_aa: CASRPTGVTEAFF
cdr3_nt: TGTGCCAGTAGACCGACCGGGGTCACTGAAGCTTTCTTT

d_call: TRBD1
v_call: TRBV6-1
j_call: TRBJ1-2
clone_size: few
cdr3_aa: CASSLHDRGGYGYTF
cdr3_nt: TGTGCCAGCAGCCTCCATGACAGGGGCGGCTATGGCTACACCTTC

d_call: .
v_call: TRBV7-2
j_call: TRBJ1-5
clone_size: .
cdr3_aa: CASSLRGEQPQHF
cdr3_nt: TGTGCCAGCAGCTTACGGGGGGAGCAGCCCCAGCATTTT

d_call: .
v_call: TRBV9
j_call: TRBJ2-7
clone_size: many
cdr3_aa: CASSVVGRRGGGYEQYF
cdr3_nt: TGTGCCAGCAGCGTAGTCGGTCGGCGCGGAGGGGGGTACGAGCAGTACTTC

d_call: TRBD1
v_call: TRBV11-2
j_call: TRBJ1-2
clone_size: .
cdr3_aa: CASSSWDRGLYGYTF
cdr3_nt: TGTGCCAGCAGCTCCTGGGACAGGGGGCTATATGGCTACACCTTC

d_call: .
v_call: TRBV7-9
j_call: TRBJ2-6
clone_size: .
cdr3_aa: CASSLAGASGSSGANVLTF
cdr3_nt: TGTGCCAGCAGCTTAGCGGGGGCATCAGGCTCCTCTGGGGCCAACGTCCTGACTTTC

d_call: TRBD1
v_call: TRBV2
j_call: TRBJ1-5
clone_size: .
cdr3_aa: CASSGGQGARQPQHF
cdr3_nt: TGTGCCAGCAGTGGGGGACAGGGGGCGAGGCAGCCCCAGCATTTT

d_call: TRBD1
v_call: TRBV7-9
j_call: TRBJ2-7
clone_size: .
cdr3_aa: CASSLWTGWSSYEQYF
cdr3_nt: TGTGCCAGCAGCCTTTGGACAGGTTGGAGCTCCTACGAGCAGTACTTC

d_call: TRBD1
v_call: TRBV10-1
j_call: TRBJ2-1
clone_size: .
cdr3_aa: CASSERQGQPYNEQFF
cdr3_nt: TGCGCCAGCAGTGAGCGACAGGGCCAGCCCTACAATGAGCAGTTCTTC

d_call: TRBD2
v_call: TRBV7-8
j_call: TRBJ2-5
clone_size: .
cdr3_aa: CASSLGVAGGGETQYF
cdr3_nt: TGTGCCAGCAGCTTAGGAGTAGCGGGAGGGGGAGAGACCCAGTACTTC